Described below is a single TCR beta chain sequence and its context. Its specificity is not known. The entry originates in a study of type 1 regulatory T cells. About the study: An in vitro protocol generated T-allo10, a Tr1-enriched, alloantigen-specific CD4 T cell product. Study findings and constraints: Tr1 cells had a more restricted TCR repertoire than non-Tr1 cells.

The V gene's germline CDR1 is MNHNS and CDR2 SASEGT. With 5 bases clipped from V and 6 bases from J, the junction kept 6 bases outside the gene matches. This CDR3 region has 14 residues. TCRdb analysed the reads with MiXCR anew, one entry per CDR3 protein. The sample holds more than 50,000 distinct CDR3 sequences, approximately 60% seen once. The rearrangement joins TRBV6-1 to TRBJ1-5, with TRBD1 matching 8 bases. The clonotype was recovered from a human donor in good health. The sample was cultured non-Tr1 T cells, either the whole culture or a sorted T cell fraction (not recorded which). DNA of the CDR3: TGTGCCAGCAGTCCAGGGGGCGGACGTCAGCCCCAGCATTTT. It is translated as CASSPGGGRQPQHF.